The 30 T cell receptor beta chains listed next were all sequenced from one sample in a study of blood T cell repertoires in COVID-19 (dated by TCRdb to the early 2020s). The method was the immunoSEQ multiplex PCR assay. What TCRdb holds here is the immuneACCESS table cut down to in-frame rearrangements. Part of the clones is not present; checked against another copy, under half of the missing clones reflect an unresolved V gene, and the others are unexplained. This sample is represented by over 150,000 clones; roughly nine tenths of them were singletons. In total, the top ten clones hold approximately 2% of the sample. The specimen sequenced was PBMCs or T cells enriched from blood (not recorded which). These receptors were taken from a woman aged 25 to 39 who had recovered from COVID-19.

V gene TRBV6-4 combines with J gene TRBJ2-3; 8 positions agree with TRBD2. The CDR3 runs 18 residues. V lost 1 base and J lost 3; bases outside the gene matches: 12. Germline CDR1 and CDR2: MRHNA and SNTAGT. CDR3 protein: CASSDWGRGAPRTDTQYF. For the CDR3, the DNA is TGTGCCAGCAGTGACTGGGGGCGGGGGGCACCCAGAACAGATACGCAGTATTTT.

The rearrangement uses TRBV6-2 or TRBV6-3 and TRBJ2-3, with 9 positions matching TRBD2. Germline V gene data show CDR1 as MNHEY and CDR2 as SVGEGT. This CDR3 has 14 amino acids. Trimming removed 4 bases from V and 5 bases from J; junction bases left unmatched: 4. The CDR3 loop reads CASSLAGVGDTQYF. DNA for the CDR3: TGTGCCAGCAGTTTAGCGGGAGTTGGAGATACGCAGTATTTT.

V and J are TRBV10-3 and TRBJ2-5, with D perhaps TRBD2 (5 bases). V was clipped by 2 bases and J by 7 bases, with 14 bases between them. Germline lookup yields CDR1 ENHRY and CDR2 SYGVKD. CDR3 length equals 14 residues. CDR3 residues: CAISEGERVGTQYF. The CDR3 nucleotides are TGTGCCATCAGTGAGGGAGAGAGGGTGGGGACCCAGTACTTC.

This sequence joins TRBV13 and TRBJ2-7; the match to TRBD1 covers 8 bases. This CDR3 spans 14 amino acids. Germline CDR1 reads PRHDT; CDR2 reads FYEKMQ (reference sequence). Trimming removed 3 bases from V and 6 bases from J; junction bases left unmatched: 7. CDR3 sequence (DNA): TGTGCCAGCAGCTTTGAGGACAGGGTCTCCGAGCAGTACTTC. Translating it yields CASSFEDRVSEQYF.

The chain has TRBV4-3 and TRBJ2-5; D possibly corresponds to TRBD1 (5 bases). Germline CDR1 LGHNA, CDR2 YSLEER. V lost 1 base and J 4 bases, leaving 10 bases between the germline ends. The CDR3 covers 14 residues. The CDR3 DNA follows: TGCGCCAGCAGCCAAGGGGCAGGGTCAGAGACCCAGTACTTC. This encodes CASSQGAGSETQYF.

The gene calls are TRBV6-2 or TRBV6-3 and TRBJ2-3; 8 bases are a match to TRBD2. This CDR3 region has 14 residues. Germline trimming cut 6 bases from V and 3 bases from J; bases unmatched to any gene: 5. CDR1 MNHEY and CDR2 SVGEGT come from the germline V gene. The CDR3 region is CASSPIAGTDTQYF. The CDR3 nucleotides are TGTGCCAGCAGCCCTATAGCGGGGACAGATACGCAGTATTTT.

The chain recombines TRBV4-3 with TRBJ1-5; no definite D call. Trimming shortened V by 0 bases and J by 1 base, and 13 bases separated the two germline ends. Per germline, CDR1 LGHNA and CDR2 YSLEER. The CDR3 has 17 amino acids. The CDR3 DNA follows: TGCGCCAGCAGCCAAGATCATGGGGAGGTGAGCAATCAGCCCCAGCATTTT. Amino acid sequence: CASSQDHGEVSNQPQHF.

The V call is TRBV7-2, the J call TRBJ2-7; D remains unclear. Trimming took 1 base from V and 3 from J, leaving 13 bases between them. Germline CDR1 reads SGHTA; CDR2 reads FQGNSA. The CDR3 has 15 residues. The CDR3 DNA reads TGTGCCAGCAGCTTAGACCGGTTGCATCACTACGAGCAGTACTTC. Amino acid sequence: CASSLDRLHHYEQYF.

The J gene is TRBJ1-1, the V gene TRBV10-3; 7 nucleotides align to TRBD1. CDR1 is ENHRY, CDR2 SYGVKD, per germline. The CDR3 consists of 13 residues. Unmatched junction bases numbered 4, after V lost 6 bases and J lost 3 bases. The CDR3 spells CAIRTGTDTEAFF. The CDR3 region has the DNA TGTGCCATCAGGACAGGGACCGACACTGAAGCTTTCTTT.

The J gene is TRBJ1-1, the V gene TRBV5-1; 10 bases fit TRBD1. This CDR3 is 16 amino acids long. Germline V CDR1 and CDR2: SGHRS, YFSETQ. The V segment lost 1 base and the J segment 3 bases; nucleotides outside the gene matches: 6. CDR3 sequence reads: CASSLRTGGGDTEAFF. As DNA, the CDR3 is TGCGCCAGCAGCTTGAGGACAGGGGGAGGTGACACTGAAGCTTTCTTT.

This clone appeared once. The chain uses TRBV5-1 and TRBJ2-5, with 9 nucleotides matching TRBD2. This CDR3 is 15 amino acids long. The germline V gene has CDR1 SGHRS and CDR2 YFSETQ. V trimming: 5 bases; J trimming: 5 bases; junction bases outside the gene matches: 10. In DNA form, the CDR3 reads TGCGCCAGCAGTCCGACGGCGGGGGGGCCGGAGACCCAGTACTTC. Translating gives CASSPTAGGPETQYF.

The chain combines TRBV29-1 with TRBJ1-2; 9 positions agree with TRBD1. The CDR3 has 13 residues. Germline assignment: CDR1 SQVTM and CDR2 ANQGSEA. The V gene end was trimmed by 6 bases and the J gene end by 5 bases; junction bases not matched to a gene: 7. CDR3 DNA sequence: TGCAGCGTCGGGGACAGGGAGCGGTATGGCTACACCTTC. Its translation is CSVGDRERYGYTF.

Worth noting for this clone: This may come from a read error, since a much larger clone is one base off. The chain employs TRBV11-3 and TRBJ1-1; no reliable D call. The CDR3 consists of 11 residues. V lost 3 bases, J lost 5 bases, and 4 bases lay in between. Germline V lookup: CDR1 SGHNT, CDR2 YENEEA. The CDR3: CASSFSTEAFF. CDR3 nucleotide sequence: TGTGCCAGCAGCTTTAGTACTGAAGCTTTCTTT. The full variable domain, completed using reference TRBV11-3 and TRBJ1-1, is EAGVVQSPRYKIIEKKQPVAFWCNPISGHNTLYWYLQNLGQGPELLIRYENEEAVDDSQLPKDRFSAERLKGVDSTLKIQPAELGDSAVYLCASSFSTEAFFGQGTRLTVV.

The chain combines TRBV19 with TRBJ2-1; the D gene is possibly TRBD2 (6 bases). This CDR3 comprises 17 residues. CDR1 is LNHDA, CDR2 SQIVND, per germline (reference sequence). V lost 2 bases to trimming and J lost 0 bases, with 14 bases between them. CDR3 amino acids: CASSISDGSRSYNEQFF. The CDR3 DNA is TGTGCCAGTAGTATATCGGACGGGAGCCGCTCCTACAATGAGCAGTTCTTC.

The chain employs TRBV27 and TRBJ2-3, with TRBD2 matching 7 bases. V trimming: 4 bases; J trimming: 6 bases; junction bases outside the gene matches: 10. CDR3 length equals 15 residues. Germline CDR1 reads MNHEY; CDR2 reads SMNVEV (reference sequence). In DNA, the CDR3 is TGTGCCAGCAGTTATCCGGGGGAGGGCCGGGATACGCAGTATTTT. Amino acid sequence: CASSYPGEGRDTQYF.

This clone came up once. The rearrangement joins TRBV11-2 to TRBJ2-3; D gene ambiguous. Per the germline V gene, CDR1 is SGHAT and CDR2 is FQNNGV. The germline V and J ends were trimmed by 4 bases and 4 bases, with 9 bases remaining between them. The length of the CDR3 is 13 residues. The CDR3 sequence: CASSSFLADTQYF. CDR3 nucleotide sequence: TGTGCCAGCAGCTCCTTCCTAGCAGATACGCAGTATTTT.

This sequence joins TRBV20-1 and TRBJ1-5, with D possibly matching TRBD1 (5 bases). The CDR3 is made up of 13 amino acids. From germline, CDR1 is DFQATT and CDR2 SNEGSKA (reference sequence). V gave up 3 bases and J gave up 0 bases, with 6 bases separating them. CDR3 amino acids: CSASDSSNQPQHF. In DNA, the CDR3 is TGCAGTGCTAGTGACAGTAGCAATCAGCCCCAGCATTTT.

The chain joins TRBV28 to TRBJ1-2; D unresolved. This CDR3 is 12 amino acids long. The V end was cut by 6 bases, the J end by 8 bases, with 13 bases between. The germline V gene encodes CDR1 MDHEN and CDR2 SYDVKM. The CDR3 region has the DNA TGTGCCAGCAGCCCCCCGCTCGGGGGCTACACCTTC. Amino acids: CASSPPLGGYTF.

The chain combines TRBV5-6 with TRBJ2-7; 9 nucleotides line up with TRBD1. CDR1 is SGHDT, CDR2 YYEEEE, per germline. The trim removed 9 bases at V and 0 bases at J, leaving 4 bases unmatched. The CDR3 extends over 13 amino acids. CDR3 nucleotides: TGTGCCACCTCGACAGGGGGCTCCTACGAGCAGTACTTC. It codes for CATSTGGSYEQYF.

This clone was found once. The V call is TRBV20-1, the J call TRBJ1-3, with a tentative D call TRBD1 (6 bases). V was pared by 6 bases and J by 3 bases, with 12 bases between. Germline lookup yields CDR1 DFQATT and CDR2 SNEGSKA (reference sequence). The length of the CDR3 is 13 residues. The CDR3 nucleotides read TGCAGTGCAAGTACAGGGTTTGGAAACACCATATATTTT. Its translation: CSASTGFGNTIYF.

J is TRBJ2-3 and V is TRBV30; D may be TRBD2 (6 bases). Trimming took off 1 base at V and 2 bases at J, with 16 bases between the two ends. Germline V gene lookup returns CDR1 GTSNPN and CDR2 SVGIG (reference sequence). This CDR3 comprises 16 residues. This CDR3 is CAWSASRDSFTDTQYF. In nucleotides, the CDR3 is TGTGCCTGGAGTGCCTCTAGGGACTCCTTCACAGATACGCAGTATTTT.

The chain links TRBV27 to TRBJ1-1; no clear D. Per germline, CDR1 MNHEY and CDR2 SMNVEV (reference sequence). The CDR3 has 15 residues. V lost 1 base to trimming and J lost 2 bases, with 11 bases between them. In DNA form, the CDR3 reads TGTGCCAGCAGTTTATACCGACAACTCAACACTGAAGCTTTCTTT. Its protein is CASSLYRQLNTEAFF.

The genes are TRBV12-5 and TRBJ1-5; 11 bases line up with TRBD1. The CDR3 is 17 residues long. From germline, CDR1 is LGHNT and CDR2 FRNRAP. J gave up 6 bases and V 5 bases, and 12 bases lay outside the gene matches. The CDR3 loop is CASGPGTGGDRGQPQHF. CDR3 in DNA: TGTGCTAGTGGTCCCGGGACAGGGGGGGATCGAGGTCAGCCCCAGCATTTT. The full variable domain, its missing parts supplied by reference TRBV12-5 and TRBJ1-5, is DARVTQTPRHKVTEMGQEVTMRCQPILGHNTVFWYRQTMMQGLELLAYFRNRAPLDDSGMPKDRFSAEMPDATLATLKIQPSEPRDSAVYFCASGPGTGGDRGQPQHFGDGTRLSIL.

Here the CDR3 DNA reads TGTGCCAGCACTAGCGGGAGGTCCTACGAGCAGTACTTC. Translated, it gives CASTSGRSYEQYF. The chain has TRBV2 and TRBJ2-7; 11 positions match TRBD2. The trim removed 7 bases at V and 1 base at J, leaving 0 bases unmatched. This CDR3 comprises 13 residues. Per the germline V gene, CDR1 is SNHLY and CDR2 is FYNNEI.

The rearrangement links TRBV7-6 to TRBJ2-2, with 7 bases lining up with TRBD1. The CDR3 totals 15 residues. V lost 5 bases to trimming and J lost 1 base; unmatched junction nucleotides: 4. Germline V gene lookup returns CDR1 SGHVS and CDR2 FNYEAQ. The DNA of the CDR3 is TGTGCCAGCAGCCGGGGACAGATGAACACCGGGGAGCTGTTTTTT. Translated, it gives CASSRGQMNTGELFF.

The genes are TRBV1 and TRBJ1-4. TRBV1 is flagged as a pseudogene. This CDR3 has 16 amino acids. This CDR3 reads CTSSQEDTGGNEKLFF. In DNA, the CDR3 is TGCACCAGCAGCCAAGAGGATACCGGGGGGAATGAAAAACTGTTTTTT.

V and J are TRBV6-2 or TRBV6-3 and TRBJ2-3; 7 bases match TRBD2. The junction had 14 bases not matched to a gene; V was cut back by 2 bases and J by 9 bases. The CDR3 is made up of 16 amino acids. Germline CDR1 MNHEY, CDR2 SVGEGT. The DNA for the CDR3 is TGTGCCAGCAGTTACGATTCGGGAGGCCCGGATGGGACGCAGTATTTT. It encodes CASSYDSGGPDGTQYF.

The J gene is TRBJ2-1, the V gene TRBV19; D is unclear. Germline assignment: CDR1 LNHDA and CDR2 SQIVND (reference sequence). Trimming took off 7 bases at V and 4 bases at J, with 5 bases between the two ends. There are 11 residues in the CDR3. The CDR3: CASTSYNEQFF. CDR3 sequence (DNA): TGTGCCAGTACCAGTTACAATGAGCAGTTCTTC.

About this clone itself: This sample includes further DNA sequences coding for the same CDR3. The genes are TRBV6-5 and TRBJ1-1, with D unresolved. CDR3 length: 13 amino acids. From germline, CDR1 is MNHEY and CDR2 SVGAGI. Trimming stripped 4 bases from V and 4 bases from J, with 10 bases between. CDR3 amino acids: CASSLSGGTEAFF. CDR3 nucleotide sequence: TGTGCCAGCAGTTTAAGCGGTGGCACTGAAGCTTTCTTT.

The genes are TRBV9 and TRBJ1-2; D remains ambiguous. The germline gives CDR1 SGDLS, CDR2 YYNGEE. Trimming pared 0 bases from V and 5 bases from J, leaving 14 bases between. This CDR3 comprises 15 residues. CDR3: CASSVGGDAYYGYTF. For the CDR3, the DNA is TGTGCCAGCAGCGTAGGCGGAGACGCTTATTATGGCTACACCTTC.